One sample yielded the 16 T cell receptor beta chains listed below, sequenced in a study of T cells in Graves' hyperthyroidism and ophthalmopathy. RNA transcripts gave rise to amplified TCR beta CDR3 regions. The HTBI primer set drove a first-round RT-PCR of the TCR CDR3. TCRdb reanalysed the multiplex PCR reads using MiXCR and keeps one entry per CDR3 protein. The repertoire holds 690,000 or so distinct CDR3 sequences, with around a sixth as singletons. Sequencing was done on a sample of blood. Every receptor here comes from a woman aged 50 to 60 with Graves' hyperthyroidism that later progressed to Graves' ophthalmopathy.

This clonotype turned up a few times. J is TRBJ1-2 and V is TRBV5-1; a possible D gene is TRBD1 (5 bases). The V end was cut by 4 bases, the J end by 1 base, with 11 bases between. CDR3 size: 14 residues. The germline V gene encodes CDR1 SGHRS and CDR2 YFSETQ. The chain's CDR3 is CASSLGPDNYGYTF. The CDR3 DNA follows: TGCGCCAGCAGCCTGGGACCGGATAACTATGGCTACACCTTC. The full variable domain, its missing parts supplied by reference TRBV5-1 and TRBJ1-2, is KAGVTQTPRYLIKTRGQQVTLSCSPISGHRSVSWYQQTPGQGLQFLFEYFSETQRNKGNFPGRFSGRQFSNSRSEMNVSTLELGDSALYLCASSLGPDNYGYTFGSGTRLTVV.

This clonotype was detected ten times or more. This rearrangement joins TRBV20-1 to TRBJ2-2, with TRBD2 identical over 7 bases. The trim removed 7 bases at V and 4 bases at J, leaving 6 bases unmatched. Germline values: CDR1 DFQATT, CDR2 SNEGSKA (reference sequence). CDR3 length: 13 amino acids. As DNA, the CDR3 is TGCAGTGGGGGGGGGACCCCCACCGGGGAGCTGTTTTTT. The encoded protein is CSGGGTPTGELFF.

In the case of this clonotype: A read error is possible here, since a much larger clone lies one base away. This chain joins TRBV3-1 and TRBJ1-3; D is unclear. V shed 1 base and J shed 7 bases, with 11 bases lying between them. CDR3 length: 14 residues. CDR1 is LGHDT and CDR2 is YNNKEL in the germline V gene (reference sequence). The CDR3 coding sequence is TGTGCCAGCAGCCAAGGCAGGTCCGTGAACACCATATATTTT. Translated: CASSQGRSVNTIYF.

This clonotype was seen a few times. The V gene is TRBV11-2, the J gene TRBJ1-1; D gene unclear. This CDR3 is built from 16 residues. Looked up from germline, CDR1 is SGHAT and CDR2 is FQNNGV. Deletions cut 2 bases from V and 4 bases from J, with 17 bases between. This CDR3 reads CASSLTFFMLGTEAFF. CDR3 in DNA: TGTGCCAGCAGCTTAACCTTTTTTATGTTGGGCACTGAAGCTTTCTTT.

This clonotype has ten or more counts. This sequence joins TRBV7-8 and TRBJ2-7; weak D call: TRBD2 (5 bases). This CDR3 is 16 amino acids long. The germline CDR1 and CDR2 sequences are SGHVS and FQNEAQ. V lost 5 bases to trimming and J lost 5 bases, with 22 bases between them. Here the CDR3 reads CASSVETLGFDHEQYF. Here the CDR3 DNA reads TGTGCCAGCAGCGTAGAGACACTAGGATTCGACCACGAGCAGTACTTC.

This clonotype appeared a few times. The rearrangement joins TRBV7-9 to TRBJ1-2; D not certain. Germline V CDR1 and CDR2: SEHNR, FQNEAQ (reference sequence). The CDR3 runs 15 residues. V was clipped by 5 bases and J by 3 bases, with 16 bases between them. The CDR3 here is CASSPFASPYYGYTF. CDR3 coding DNA: TGTGCCAGCAGCCCCTTTGCTTCCCCCTACTATGGCTACACCTTC.

V and J are TRBV5-6 and TRBJ1-2; D remains unclear. CDR1 is SGHDT, CDR2 YYEEEE, per germline. V gave up 5 bases and J gave up 0 bases, with 11 bases separating them. CDR3 length: 14 residues. CDR3: CASSYSHANYGYTF. The CDR3 coding sequence is TGTGCCAGCAGTTACTCTCACGCTAACTATGGCTACACCTTC. The full variable domain, rest sourced from reference TRBV5-6 and TRBJ1-2, is DAGVTQSPTHLIKTRGQQVTLRCSPKSGHDTVSWYQQALGQGPQFIFQYYEEEERQRGNFPDRFSGHQFPNYSSELNVNALLLGDSALYLCASSYSHANYGYTFGSGTRLTVV.

The chain carries TRBV19 and TRBJ2-7; a possible D gene is TRBD1 (6 bases). CDR1 and CDR2 (germline): LNHDA, SQIVND (reference sequence). Deletions cut 3 bases from V and 1 base from J, with 10 bases between. The CDR3 is 14 residues long. The CDR3 region is CASSIGGQSYEQYF. In DNA, the CDR3 is TGTGCCAGTAGTATCGGTGGACAGTCCTACGAGCAGTACTTC. Full variable domain (outside the CDR3, taken from reference TRBV19 and TRBJ2-7): DGGITQSPKYLFRKEGQNVTLSCEQNLNHDAMYWYRQDPGQGLRLIYYSQIVNDFQKGDIAEGYSVSREKKESFPLTVTSAQKNPTAFYLCASSIGGQSYEQYFGPGTRLTVT.

This clonotype has just a few counts. V and J are TRBV7-8 and TRBJ2-1; 8 bases agree with TRBD1. CDR1 is SGHVS and CDR2 is FQNEAQ in the germline V gene. With V trimmed by 5 bases and J by 7 bases, 4 bases remained unmatched. CDR3 length equals 13 residues. Here the CDR3 DNA reads TGTGCCAGCAGCAAGGACAGGGTGAATGAGCAGTTCTTC. Translation gives CASSKDRVNEQFF.

This clonotype was counted between two and nine times. The chain combines TRBV12-3 or TRBV12-4 with TRBJ2-3; the D gene is possibly TRBD1 (6 bases). Between the trimmed V and J ends, which lost 3 bases and 5 bases, there was a span of 15 bases. The CDR3 contains 15 residues. CDR3 DNA: TGTGCCAGCAGTTTCTCCGGACAGAGGGGAGATACGCAGTATTTT. Translated, it gives CASSFSGQRGDTQYF.

This clonotype was counted between two and nine times. The rearrangement uses TRBV7-6 and TRBJ2-2; D remains unclear. The CDR3 has 12 residues. Germline V CDR1 and CDR2: SGHVS, FNYEAQ. With 11 bases removed from V and 1 base from J, the gap between germline ends came to 8 bases. The CDR3 coding sequence is TGTGCCGCTGGGCGGAACACCGGGGAGCTGTTTTTT. The encoded protein is CAAGRNTGELFF.

V is TRBV19 and J is TRBJ1-5; D ambiguous. Per the germline V gene, CDR1 is LNHDA and CDR2 is SQIVND (reference sequence). V dropped 5 bases and J dropped 3 bases, with 14 bases sitting between them. CDR3 length equals 15 residues. The CDR3 bases are TGTGCCAGTAGTGTCCACGACCTCGCCAATCAGCCCCAGCATTTT. Translation gives CASSVHDLANQPQHF.

This clonotype has a count of ten or more. The chain carries TRBV30 and TRBJ1-2, with D perhaps matching TRBD1 (6 bases). The V gene lost 2 bases and the J gene lost 3 bases, with 10 bases spanning the gap. The CDR3 loop spans 13 amino acids. Per germline, CDR1 GTSNPN and CDR2 SVGIG (reference sequence). CDR3 coding DNA: TGTGCCTGGAGTTTAGACAGGTACTATGGCTACACCTTC. It encodes CAWSLDRYYGYTF.

This clonotype was seen repeatedly, ten times or more. V usage is TRBV11-2 and J usage is TRBJ2-2; the D gene is possibly TRBD2 (5 bases). The CDR3 extends over 15 amino acids. Germline V gives CDR1 SGHAT, CDR2 FQNNGV. V gave up 0 bases and J gave up 5 bases, with 10 bases separating them. The chain's CDR3 is CASSLELGNTGELFF. CDR3 nucleotide sequence: TGTGCCAGCAGCTTAGAGCTCGGGAATACCGGGGAGCTGTTTTTT.

This clonotype was observed a handful of times. This chain links TRBV9 with TRBJ1-3; possible D gene TRBD1, 6 bases. Germline CDR1 is SGDLS and CDR2 is YYNGEE. The CDR3 sequence is 16 residues long. Trimming left V 4 bases short and J 2 bases short, with 16 bases between. CDR3 protein: CASSPRRTATGNTIYF. CDR3 DNA sequence: TGTGCCAGCAGCCCCCGCCGGACAGCAACTGGAAACACCATATATTTT.

The chain joins TRBV15 to TRBJ2-7, with D tentatively TRBD2 (6 bases). This CDR3 comprises 17 residues. CDR1 and CDR2 from the germline V gene are LNHNV and YYDKDF (reference sequence). V was trimmed by 7 bases and J by 4 bases, leaving 26 bases between them. The CDR3 is CATISPLAGGTDYEQYF. The CDR3 DNA sequence: TGTGCCACCATCAGTCCCCTCGCCGGGGGAACCGATTACGAGCAGTACTTC.